These T cell receptor beta chains were read from a single sample in a study of identical twins. TCRdb processed the 5' RACE reads anew with MiXCR; each CDR3 protein has one entry. Of approximately 500,000 distinct CDR3 sequences listed, 20% to 25% are singletons. In addition, the sample was reused for a study of T cells expressing NK-cell markers.

The sequenced sample consisted of CD4+ T cells sorted from blood. The source is a woman under 30 in good health. Each CDR3 is given with its conserved first and last residue. D genes are given only for firm matches. Rows give clone size only sometimes, using once, few, many, or a class for an expanded clone.

V: TRBV12-3/TRBV12-4; size: few; D: TRBD1; J: TRBJ1-1; DNA: TGTGCCAGCGCCAAGGGACAGGGGACCACTGAAGCTTTCTTT; CDR3: CASAKGQGTTEAFF
V: TRBV7-2; size: .; D: TRBD1; J: TRBJ1-2; DNA: TGTGCCAGCAGCCCCGACAGGGTTGGCTACACCTTC; CDR3: CASSPDRVGYTF
V: TRBV6-2/TRBV6-3; size: few; D: .; J: TRBJ2-7; DNA: TGTGCCAGCAGTTACTTGAGCGGCAGATTCTACGAGCAGTACTTC; CDR3: CASSYLSGRFYEQYF
V: TRBV5-4; size: .; D: .; J: TRBJ2-4; DNA: TGTGCCTGGACTGGCAGGGGAAGGGAAAACATTCAGTACTTC; CDR3: CAWTGRGRENIQYF
V: TRBV20-1; size: .; D: TRBD1; J: TRBJ2-7; DNA: TGCAGTGCTAGAGATCTACGGGCCGACAGGGTTGGCGAGCAGTACTTC; CDR3: CSARDLRADRVGEQYF
V: TRBV20-1; size: once; D: TRBD1; J: TRBJ2-3; DNA: TGCAGTGCTACGAGACAGGGGGCCTACACAGATACGCAGTATTTT; CDR3: CSATRQGAYTDTQYF
V: TRBV7-9; size: .; D: TRBD1; J: TRBJ1-4; DNA: TGTGCCAGCAGCTATGGACAGGGGTTAAATGAAAAACTGTTTTTT; CDR3: CASSYGQGLNEKLFF
V: TRBV12-3/TRBV12-4; size: .; D: TRBD2; J: TRBJ2-3; DNA: TGTGCCAGCACCCACTCCTTAGCGGGGGGACGGTATACGCAGTATTTT; CDR3: CASTHSLAGGRYTQYF
V: TRBV27; size: few; D: TRBD2; J: TRBJ2-1; DNA: TGTGCCAGCAGACCCGGGACTATATACAATGAGCAGTTCTTC; CDR3: CASRPGTIYNEQFF
V: TRBV6-2/TRBV6-3; size: few; D: .; J: TRBJ2-7; DNA: TGTGCCAGCAGTTACGTGAATCGAGCCTACGAGCAGTACTTC; CDR3: CASSYVNRAYEQYF
V: TRBV6-1; size: .; D: .; J: TRBJ1-1; DNA: TGTGCCAGCATACACAGTTCGGGGGTGGACACTGAAGCTTTCTTT; CDR3: CASIHSSGVDTEAFF
V: TRBV6-1; size: few; D: .; J: TRBJ1-2; DNA: TGTGCCAGCAGAGCCGGGACTCCGGCTCTTGGTAGCTACACCTTC; CDR3: CASRAGTPALGSYTF
V: TRBV12-3/TRBV12-4; size: .; D: .; J: TRBJ1-2; DNA: TGTGCCAGCAGAACTAACAGGAACGCTAACTATGGCTACACCTTC; CDR3: CASRTNRNANYGYTF
V: TRBV20-1; size: .; D: TRBD2; J: TRBJ2-3; DNA: TGCGGAGGGCGGGAGGGTAGCACAGATACGCAGTATTTT; CDR3: CGGREGSTDTQYF
V: TRBV18; size: few; D: TRBD1; J: TRBJ2-3; DNA: TGTGCCAGCTCACGGACAGGGGGCGAGGCAGATACGCAGTATTTT; CDR3: CASSRTGGEADTQYF